This T cell receptor (beta chain) was observed in a study of blood T cell repertoires in COVID-19. Overall study: Sample material is recorded as cDNA or gDNA derived from T cells, B-cell-depleted T cells, or PBMCs.

In this sample, this clone turned up once. The ends lost 5 bases at V and 0 bases at J; junction bases unmatched: 7. The CDR3 runs 16 residues. Germline CDR1 LNHDA, CDR2 SQIVND (reference sequence). Repertoires were generated with immunoSEQ multiplex PCR, while TCRdb's copy carries only in-frame clones and drops some. The sample yields some 140,000 clones, approximately 82% seen once. The chain employs TRBV19 and TRBJ2-4; 7 nucleotides match TRBD2. The sequence was collected from a man aged 55 to 70 who had recovered from COVID-19. Material: peripheral blood. For the CDR3, the DNA is TGTGCCAGTAGTCCCCAAGCGGGATTAGCCAAAAACATTCAGTACTTC. Translating it yields CASSPQAGLAKNIQYF.